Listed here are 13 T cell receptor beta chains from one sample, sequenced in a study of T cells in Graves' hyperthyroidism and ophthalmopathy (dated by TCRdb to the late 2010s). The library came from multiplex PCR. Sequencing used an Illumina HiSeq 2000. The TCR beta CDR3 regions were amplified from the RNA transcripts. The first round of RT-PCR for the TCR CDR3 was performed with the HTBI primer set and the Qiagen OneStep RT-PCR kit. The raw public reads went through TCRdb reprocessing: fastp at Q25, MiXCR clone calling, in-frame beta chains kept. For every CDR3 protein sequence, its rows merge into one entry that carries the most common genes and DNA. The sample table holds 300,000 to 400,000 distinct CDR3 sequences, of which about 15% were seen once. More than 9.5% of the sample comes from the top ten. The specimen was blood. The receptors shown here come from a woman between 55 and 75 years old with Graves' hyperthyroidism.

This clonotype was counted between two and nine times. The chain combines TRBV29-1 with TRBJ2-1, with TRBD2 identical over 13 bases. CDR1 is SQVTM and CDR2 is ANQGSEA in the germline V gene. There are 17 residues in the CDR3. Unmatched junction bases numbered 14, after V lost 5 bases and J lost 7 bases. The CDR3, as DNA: TGCAGCGTTCCCAACAGACTAGCGGGAGGCATGGTGAATGAGCAGTTCTTC. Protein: CSVPNRLAGGMVNEQFF.

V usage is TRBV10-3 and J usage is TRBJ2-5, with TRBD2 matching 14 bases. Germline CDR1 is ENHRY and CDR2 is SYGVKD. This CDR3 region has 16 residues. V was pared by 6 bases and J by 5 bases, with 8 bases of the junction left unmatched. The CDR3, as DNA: TGTGCCATCAGGGGACTAGCGGGAGTCCCCCGGGAGACCCAGTACTTC. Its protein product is CAIRGLAGVPRETQYF.

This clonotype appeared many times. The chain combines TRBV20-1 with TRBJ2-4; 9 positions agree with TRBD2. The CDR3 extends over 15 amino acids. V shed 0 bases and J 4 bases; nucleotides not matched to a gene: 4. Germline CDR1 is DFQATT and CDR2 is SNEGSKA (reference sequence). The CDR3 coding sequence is TGCAGTGCTAGAGATAGACTAGCGGCAAAAAACATTCAGTACTTC. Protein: CSARDRLAAKNIQYF.

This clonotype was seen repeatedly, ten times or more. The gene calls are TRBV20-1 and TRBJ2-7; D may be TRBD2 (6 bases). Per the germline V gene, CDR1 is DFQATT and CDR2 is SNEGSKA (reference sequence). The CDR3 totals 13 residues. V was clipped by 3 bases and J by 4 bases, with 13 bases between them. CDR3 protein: CSASSGGKYEQYF. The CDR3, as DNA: TGCAGTGCTAGCTCCGGCGGGAAGTACGAGCAGTACTTC.

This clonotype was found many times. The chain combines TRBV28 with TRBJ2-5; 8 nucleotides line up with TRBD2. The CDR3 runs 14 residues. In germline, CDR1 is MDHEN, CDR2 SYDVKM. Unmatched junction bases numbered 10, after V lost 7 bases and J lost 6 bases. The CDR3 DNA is TGTGCCAGCACCCCGGGAGGGGCAGGGAAGACCCAGTACTTC. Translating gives CASTPGGAGKTQYF. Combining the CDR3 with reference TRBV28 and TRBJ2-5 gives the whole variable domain DVKVTQSSRYLVKRTGEKVFLECVQDMDHENMFWYRQDPGLGLRLIYFSYDVKMKEKGDIPEGYSVSREKKERFSLILESASTNQTSMYLCASTPGGAGKTQYFGPGTRLLVL.

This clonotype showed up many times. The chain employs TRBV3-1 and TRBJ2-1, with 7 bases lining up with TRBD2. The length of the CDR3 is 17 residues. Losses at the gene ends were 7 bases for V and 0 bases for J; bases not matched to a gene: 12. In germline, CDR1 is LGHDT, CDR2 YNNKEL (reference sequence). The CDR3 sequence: CASKEASGLGSYNEQFF. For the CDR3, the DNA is TGTGCCAGCAAGGAGGCTAGCGGATTGGGCTCCTACAATGAGCAGTTCTTC.

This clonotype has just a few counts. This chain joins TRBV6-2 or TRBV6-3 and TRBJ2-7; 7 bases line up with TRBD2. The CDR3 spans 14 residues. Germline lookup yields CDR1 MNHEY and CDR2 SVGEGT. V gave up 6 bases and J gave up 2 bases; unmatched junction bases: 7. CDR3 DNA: TGTGCCAGCAGGGGGGGGGACGGAACCTACGAGCAGTACTTC. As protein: CASRGGDGTYEQYF.

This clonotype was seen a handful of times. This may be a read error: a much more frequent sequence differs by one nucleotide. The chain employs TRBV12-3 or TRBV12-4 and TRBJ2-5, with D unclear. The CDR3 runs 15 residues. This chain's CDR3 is CAGSDGPWAGETQYF. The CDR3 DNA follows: TGTGCCGGCAGTGACGGGCCCTGGGCCGGGGAGACCCAGTACTTC.

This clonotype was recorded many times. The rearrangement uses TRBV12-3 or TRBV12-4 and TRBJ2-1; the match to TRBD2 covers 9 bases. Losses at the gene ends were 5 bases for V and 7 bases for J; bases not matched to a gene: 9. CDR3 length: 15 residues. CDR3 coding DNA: TGTGCCAGCAGTCGATCCGGGACTAGCTGGAATGAGCAGTTCTTC. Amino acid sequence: CASSRSGTSWNEQFF.

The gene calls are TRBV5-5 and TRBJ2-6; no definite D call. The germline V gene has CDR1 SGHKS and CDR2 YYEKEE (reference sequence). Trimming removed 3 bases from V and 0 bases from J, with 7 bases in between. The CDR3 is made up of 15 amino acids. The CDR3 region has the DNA TGTGCCAGCAGCTCGAGGACCTCTGGGGCCAACGTCCTGACTTTC. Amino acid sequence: CASSSRTSGANVLTF.

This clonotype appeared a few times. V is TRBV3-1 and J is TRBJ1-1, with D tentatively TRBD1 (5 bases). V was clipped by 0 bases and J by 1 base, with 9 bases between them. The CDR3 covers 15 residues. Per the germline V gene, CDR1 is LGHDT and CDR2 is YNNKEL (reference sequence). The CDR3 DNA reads TGTGCCAGCAGCCAAGATCCGCAGGGGAACACTGAAGCTTTCTTT. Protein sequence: CASSQDPQGNTEAFF.

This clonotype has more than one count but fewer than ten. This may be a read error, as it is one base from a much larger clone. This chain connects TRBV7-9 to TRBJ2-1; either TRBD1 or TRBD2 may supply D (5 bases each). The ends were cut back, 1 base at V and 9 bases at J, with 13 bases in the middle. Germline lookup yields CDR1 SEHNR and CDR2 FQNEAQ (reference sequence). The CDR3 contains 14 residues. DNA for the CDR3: TGTGCCAGCAGCTTAGTAGCGAGTGACAGTGAGCAGTTCTTC. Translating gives CASSLVASDSEQFF.

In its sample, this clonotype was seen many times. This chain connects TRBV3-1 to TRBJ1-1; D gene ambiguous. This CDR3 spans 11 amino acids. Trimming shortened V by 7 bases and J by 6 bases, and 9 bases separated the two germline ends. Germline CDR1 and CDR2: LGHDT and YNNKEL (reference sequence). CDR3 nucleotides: TGTGCCAGCACGGGATATGCTGAAGCTTTCTTT. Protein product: CASTGYAEAFF.